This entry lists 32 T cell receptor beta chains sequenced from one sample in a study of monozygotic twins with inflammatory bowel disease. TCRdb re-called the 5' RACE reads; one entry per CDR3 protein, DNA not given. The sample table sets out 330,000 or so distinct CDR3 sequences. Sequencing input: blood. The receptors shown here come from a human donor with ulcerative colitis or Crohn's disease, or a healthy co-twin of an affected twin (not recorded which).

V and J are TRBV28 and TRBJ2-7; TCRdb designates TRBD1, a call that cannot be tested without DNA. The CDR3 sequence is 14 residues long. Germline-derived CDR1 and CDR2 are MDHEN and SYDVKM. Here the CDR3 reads CASISGGGLYEQYF.

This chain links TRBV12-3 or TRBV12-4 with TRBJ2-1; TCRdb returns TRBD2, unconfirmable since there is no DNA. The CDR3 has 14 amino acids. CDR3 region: CASSGLAVGNEQFF.

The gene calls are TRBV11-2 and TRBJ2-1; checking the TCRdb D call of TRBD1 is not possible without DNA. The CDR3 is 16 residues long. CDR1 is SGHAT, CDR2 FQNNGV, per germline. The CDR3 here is CASSWNRDSGRGEQFF.

The CDR3 sequence: CASRPGILSYGELFF. This chain connects TRBV7-9 to TRBJ2-2; TCRdb's D gene call, TRBD1, goes unchecked for lack of DNA. Germline V lookup: CDR1 SEHNR, CDR2 FQNEAQ (reference sequence). The CDR3 is 15 amino acids.

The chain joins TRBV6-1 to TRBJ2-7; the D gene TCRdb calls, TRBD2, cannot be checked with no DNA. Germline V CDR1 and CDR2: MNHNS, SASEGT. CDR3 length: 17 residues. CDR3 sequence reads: CAGYFASGGEDSYEQYF.

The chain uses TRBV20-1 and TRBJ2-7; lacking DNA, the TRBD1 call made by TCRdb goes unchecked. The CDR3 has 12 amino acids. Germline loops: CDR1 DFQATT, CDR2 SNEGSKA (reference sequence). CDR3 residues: CSAPGQGRQQYF.

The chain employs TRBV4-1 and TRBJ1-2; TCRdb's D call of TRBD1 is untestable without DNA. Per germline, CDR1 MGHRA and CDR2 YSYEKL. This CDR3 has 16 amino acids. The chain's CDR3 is CASSQPRQGPNYGYTF.

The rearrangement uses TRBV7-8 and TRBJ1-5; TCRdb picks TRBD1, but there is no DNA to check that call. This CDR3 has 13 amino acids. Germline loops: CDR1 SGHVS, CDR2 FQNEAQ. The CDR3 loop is CASSPRGLQPQHF.

CDR3 amino acids: CASSPLSGDYNEQFF. The gene calls are TRBV4-1 and TRBJ2-1; there is no DNA to check the TCRdb D call of TRBD2. This CDR3 comprises 15 residues. CDR1 is MGHRA, CDR2 YSYEKL, per germline.

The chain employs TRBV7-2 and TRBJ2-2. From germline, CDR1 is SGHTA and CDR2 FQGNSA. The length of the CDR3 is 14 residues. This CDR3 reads CASSQRTNTGELFF.

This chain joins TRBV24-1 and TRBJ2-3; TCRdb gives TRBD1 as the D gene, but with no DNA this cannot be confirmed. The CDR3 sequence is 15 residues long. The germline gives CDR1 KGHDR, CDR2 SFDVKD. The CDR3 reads CATSDDRINTDTQYF.

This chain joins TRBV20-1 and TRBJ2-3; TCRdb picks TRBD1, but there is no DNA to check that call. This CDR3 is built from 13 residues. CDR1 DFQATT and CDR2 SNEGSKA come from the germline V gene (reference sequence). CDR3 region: CSAAGTSTDTQYF.

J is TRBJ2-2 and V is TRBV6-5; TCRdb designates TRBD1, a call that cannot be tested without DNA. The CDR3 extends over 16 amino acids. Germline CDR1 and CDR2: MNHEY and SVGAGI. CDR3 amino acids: CASSYTVDRDTGELFF.

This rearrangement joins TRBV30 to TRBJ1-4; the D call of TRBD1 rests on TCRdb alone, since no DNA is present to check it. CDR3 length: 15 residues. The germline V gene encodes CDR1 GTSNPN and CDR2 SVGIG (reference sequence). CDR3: CAWDPTGEKGEKLFF.

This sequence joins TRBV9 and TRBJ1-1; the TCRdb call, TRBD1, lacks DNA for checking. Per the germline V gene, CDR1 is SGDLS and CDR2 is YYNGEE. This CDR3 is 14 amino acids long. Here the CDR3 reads CASSGGDIYTEAFF.

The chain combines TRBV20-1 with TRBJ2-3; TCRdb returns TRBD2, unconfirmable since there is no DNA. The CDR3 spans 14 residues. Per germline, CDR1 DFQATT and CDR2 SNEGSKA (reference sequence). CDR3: CSALSGSGPSPQYF.

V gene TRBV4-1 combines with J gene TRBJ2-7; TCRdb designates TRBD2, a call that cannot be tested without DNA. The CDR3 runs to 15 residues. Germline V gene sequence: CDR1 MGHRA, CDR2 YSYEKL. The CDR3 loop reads CASSGLYEGSYEQYF.

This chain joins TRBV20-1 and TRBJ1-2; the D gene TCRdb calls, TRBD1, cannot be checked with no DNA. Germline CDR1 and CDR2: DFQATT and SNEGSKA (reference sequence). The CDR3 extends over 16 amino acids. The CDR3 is CSARESSGGNPYGYTF.

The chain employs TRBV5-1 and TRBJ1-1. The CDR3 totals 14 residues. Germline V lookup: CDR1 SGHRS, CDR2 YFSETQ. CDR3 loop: CASSQNTMNTEAFF.

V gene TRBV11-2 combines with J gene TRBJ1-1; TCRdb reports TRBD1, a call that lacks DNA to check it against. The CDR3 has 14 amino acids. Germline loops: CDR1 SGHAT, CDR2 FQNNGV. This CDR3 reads CASSLVGGYTEAFF.

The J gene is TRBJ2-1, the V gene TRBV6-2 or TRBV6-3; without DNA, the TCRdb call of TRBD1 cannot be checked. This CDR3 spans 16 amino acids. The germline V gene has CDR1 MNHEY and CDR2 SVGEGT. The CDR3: CASRYLGGRNYNEQFF.

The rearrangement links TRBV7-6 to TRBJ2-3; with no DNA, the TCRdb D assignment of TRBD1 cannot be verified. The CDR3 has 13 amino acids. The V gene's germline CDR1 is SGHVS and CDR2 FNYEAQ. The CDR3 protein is CASSGTDTDTQYF. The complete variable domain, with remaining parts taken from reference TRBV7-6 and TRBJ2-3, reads GAGVSQSPRYKVTKRGQDVALRCDPISGHVSLYWYRQALGQGPEFLTYFNYEAQQDKSGLPNDRFSAERPEGSISTLTIQRTEQRDSAMYRCASSGTDTDTQYFGPGTRLTVL.

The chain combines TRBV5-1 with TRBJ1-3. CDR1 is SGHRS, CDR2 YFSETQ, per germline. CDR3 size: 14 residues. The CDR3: CASSFGYSGNTIYF.

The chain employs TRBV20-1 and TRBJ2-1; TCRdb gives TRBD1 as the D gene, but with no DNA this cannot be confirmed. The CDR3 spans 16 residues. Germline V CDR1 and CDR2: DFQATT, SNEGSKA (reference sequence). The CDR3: CSARGQAGALYNEQFF.

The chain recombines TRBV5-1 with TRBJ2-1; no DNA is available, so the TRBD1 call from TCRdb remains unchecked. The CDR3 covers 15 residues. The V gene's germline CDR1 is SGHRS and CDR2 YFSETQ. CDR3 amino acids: CASSRGTGLYNEQFF.

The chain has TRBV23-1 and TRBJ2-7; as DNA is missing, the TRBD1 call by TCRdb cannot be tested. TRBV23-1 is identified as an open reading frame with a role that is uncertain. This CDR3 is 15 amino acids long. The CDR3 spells CASSPPGFLLYEQYF.

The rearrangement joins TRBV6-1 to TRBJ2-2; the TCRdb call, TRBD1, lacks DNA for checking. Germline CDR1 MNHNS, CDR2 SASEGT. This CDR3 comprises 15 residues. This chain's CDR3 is CASPPPRACPGELFF.

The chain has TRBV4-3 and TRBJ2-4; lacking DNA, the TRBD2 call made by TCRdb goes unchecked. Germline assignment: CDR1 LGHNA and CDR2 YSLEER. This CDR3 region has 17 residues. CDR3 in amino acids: CASSQQTSGAPKNIQYF.

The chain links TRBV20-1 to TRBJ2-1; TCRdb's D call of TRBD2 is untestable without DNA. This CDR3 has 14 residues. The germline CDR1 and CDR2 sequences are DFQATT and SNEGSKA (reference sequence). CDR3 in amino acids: CSAVPGRAQAEQFF.

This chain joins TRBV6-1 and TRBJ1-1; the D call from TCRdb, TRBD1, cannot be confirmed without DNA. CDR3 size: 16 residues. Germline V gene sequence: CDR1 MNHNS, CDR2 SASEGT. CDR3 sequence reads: CASSPLGGRGQTEAFF.

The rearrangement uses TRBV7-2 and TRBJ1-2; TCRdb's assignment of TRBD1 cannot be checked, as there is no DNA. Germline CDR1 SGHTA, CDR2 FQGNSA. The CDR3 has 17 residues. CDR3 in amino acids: CASSLALRTGALYGYTF.

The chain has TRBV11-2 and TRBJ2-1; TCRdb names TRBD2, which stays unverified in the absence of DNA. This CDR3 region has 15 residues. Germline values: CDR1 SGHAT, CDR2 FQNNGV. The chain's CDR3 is CASSSTTGGGNEQFF.